The rows below give T cell receptor beta chains drawn from one sample of a study of Graves' ophthalmopathy and Graves' hyperthyroidism. TCRdb called the multiplex PCR reads again in MiXCR, with one record for every CDR3 protein. Of about 700,000 distinct CDR3 sequences in the sample, over 40% are singletons; the top ten hold around 3.3%. Sequencing was done on a sample of peripheral blood. These receptors were taken from an adult man with Graves' ophthalmopathy. CDR3s include the opening cysteine and the closing phenylalanine or tryptophan. A D gene is named only where the DNA matches it firmly. Clone size appears in some rows only: once, few, many, or a class for an expanded clone.

V gene	J gene	D gene	clone size	CDR3 protein	CDR3 DNA
TRBV9	TRBJ1-1	-	-	CASSVDLLVTEAFF	TGTGCCAGCAGCGTAGATCTCTTAGTTACTGAAGCTTTCTTT
TRBV7-9	TRBJ2-2	-	-	CASSFGGGDGGELFF	TGTGCCAGCAGCTTTGGCGGGGGCGATGGCGGGGAGCTGTTTTTT
TRBV6-6	TRBJ1-5	TRBD1	many	CASCDRVHQPQHF	TGTGCCAGCTGTGACAGGGTGCATCAGCCCCAGCATTTT
TRBV2	TRBJ1-1	-	-	CASATTGETEAFF	TGTGCCAGCGCCACGACCGGGGAGACTGAAGCTTTCTTT
TRBV20-1	TRBJ1-2	-	few	CSAVPGSHGYTF	TGCAGTGCTGTCCCCGGCAGTCATGGCTACACCTTC
TRBV7-9	TRBJ2-5	-	-	CASSLAAGAGDETQYF	TGTGCCAGCAGCTTAGCCGCCGGGGCAGGGGACGAGACCCAGTACTTC
TRBV4-1	TRBJ1-4	-	few	CASRRGSANEKLFF	TGCGCCAGCAGAAGAGGCTCCGCAAATGAAAAACTGTTTTTT
TRBV10-3	TRBJ1-1	-	many	CATRGPGRDTEAFF	TGTGCCACCCGGGGTCCGGGTAGGGACACTGAAGCTTTCTTT
TRBV9	TRBJ2-7	-	-	CASSQGGGQVYEQYF	TGTGCCAGCAGCCAGGGGGGGGGGCAAGTCTACGAGCAGTACTTC
TRBV30	TRBJ1-3	-	-	CAWSVFSGNTIYF	TGTGCCTGGAGTGTGTTCTCTGGAAACACCATATATTTT
TRBV7-9	TRBJ2-7	TRBD1	many	CASSSQGPYEQYF	TGTGCCAGCAGCTCACAGGGGCCCTACGAGCAGTACTTC
TRBV20-1	TRBJ1-2	TRBD1	many	CSAAAIGTANGYTF	TGCAGTGCTGCCGCAATTGGGACAGCGAATGGCTACACCTTC
TRBV9	TRBJ1-6	-	many	CASSVEGWNSPLHF	TGTGCCAGCAGCGTGGAGGGGTGGAATTCACCCCTCCACTTT
TRBV7-2	TRBJ1-6	-	many	CASSPEAQASPLHF	TGTGCCAGCAGCCCCGAGGCGCAAGCTTCACCCCTCCACTTT
TRBV7-3	TRBJ1-2	TRBD1	-	CASSQGQGRGGYTF	TGCGCCAGCAGCCAAGGACAGGGGAGAGGTGGCTACACCTTC
TRBV2	TRBJ1-2	TRBD1	once	CASSQGGRGGEDGYTF	TGTGCCAGCAGTCAGGGGGGACGCGGGGGCGAGGATGGCTACACCTTC
TRBV7-6	TRBJ1-4	-	few	CASSLVGSWNEKLFF	TGTGCCAGCAGCTTAGTGGGCAGTTGGAATGAAAAACTGTTTTTT
TRBV2	TRBJ2-5	-	many	CASSEGGGGLKETQYF	TGTGCCAGCAGTGAAGGAGGGGGCGGACTAAAAGAGACCCAGTACTTC
TRBV7-8	TRBJ1-6	-	-	CASSPGPPLHF	TGTGCCAGCAGCCCAGGGCCACCCCTCCACTTT
TRBV9	TRBJ1-5	-	few	CASSPRTTVGNQPQHF	TGTGCCAGCTCACCACGAACGACAGTAGGGAATCAGCCCCAGCATTTT
TRBV11-2	TRBJ2-3	TRBD2	few	CASRGLAGRSDTQYF	TGTGCCAGCCGGGGACTAGCGGGTCGGAGCGATACGCAGTATTTT
TRBV4-1	TRBJ2-2	-	few	CASSQDGWGVTGELFF	TGCGCCAGCAGCCAAGATGGGTGGGGAGTGACCGGGGAGCTGTTTTTT
TRBV10-3	TRBJ1-4	-	-	CAISGEGTEKLFF	TGTGCCATCAGTGGAGAAGGGACGGAAAAACTGTTTTTT
TRBV2	TRBJ2-2	-	many	CASSVRTFPGELFF	TGTGCCAGCAGTGTCAGGACTTTTCCCGGGGAGCTGTTTTTT
TRBV11-2	TRBJ2-5	TRBD2	-	CASSLGVLAGGGTQYF	TGTGCCAGCAGCTTAGGAGTCCTAGCGGGAGGAGGGACCCAGTACTTC
TRBV2	TRBJ2-7	-	many	CASSERELTYEQYF	TGTGCCAGCAGTGAAAGGGAGCTAACCTACGAGCAGTACTTC
TRBV19	TRBJ2-7	-	few	CASSISRFYEQYF	TGTGCCAGTAGTATCTCCCGGTTTTACGAGCAGTACTTC
TRBV10-3	TRBJ1-6	-	-	CASAMTANSPLHF	TGTGCCAGCGCCATGACAGCTAATTCACCCCTCCACTTT
TRBV4-1	TRBJ1-1	-	many	CASSHSPANTEAFF	TGCGCCAGCAGCCACTCTCCAGCGAACACTGAAGCTTTCTTT
TRBV12-5	TRBJ1-4	-	few	CASGLGDGNEKLFF	TGTGCTAGTGGTTTAGGGGACGGTAATGAAAAACTGTTTTTT
TRBV2	TRBJ1-4	TRBD1	-	CASIDRGHVEKLFF	TGTGCCAGCATAGATAGGGGGCATGTTGAAAAACTGTTTTTT
TRBV4-1	TRBJ2-3	-	few	CASSRPGDRTDTQYF	TGCGCCAGCAGCCGGCCAGGGGACCGCACAGATACGCAGTATTTT
TRBV9	TRBJ2-7	-	-	CASSSRVGSYEQYF	TGTGCCAGCAGCTCGAGAGTAGGGTCCTACGAGCAGTACTTC
TRBV12-3/TRBV12-4	TRBJ1-2	-	many	CASKLPGNYGYTF	TGTGCCAGCAAGCTGCCCGGGAACTATGGCTACACCTTC
TRBV7-9	TRBJ1-1	-	few	CATPKDSAHTEAFF	TGTGCCACCCCCAAGGACAGTGCCCACACTGAAGCTTTCTTT
TRBV10-3	TRBJ1-2	-	-	CASSLFSGGIYGYTF	TGTGCCAGCAGTCTCTTCTCCGGGGGAATCTATGGCTACACCTTC
TRBV24-1	TRBJ1-1	TRBD1	-	CATSDRQGLGTEAFF	TGTGCCACCAGTGACCGACAGGGGTTGGGCACTGAAGCTTTCTTT
TRBV2	TRBJ1-5	-	many	CASSEGIGAVQHF	TGTGCCAGCAGTGAGGGCATTGGGGCAGTCCAGCATTTT